This entry lists 10 T cell receptor beta chains sequenced from one sample in a study of blood T cell repertoires in COVID-19. Repertoires were generated with immunoSEQ multiplex PCR, while TCRdb's copy carries only in-frame clones and drops some. The sample gives about 250,000 clones, approximately 83% of which show up once; under 5% is in the top ten. The specimen sequenced was peripheral blood. All receptors come from a man in his forties or fifties with active or convalescent COVID-19.

This rearrangement joins TRBV3-1 (or the pseudogene TRBV3-2) to TRBJ2-4, with a tentative D call TRBD2 (6 bases). CDR1 LGHDT and CDR2 YNNKEL come from the germline V gene (reference sequence). Trimming removed 1 base from V and 6 bases from J, with 7 bases in between. CDR3 size: 13 residues. The CDR3 spells CASSQVGGNIQYF. The CDR3, as DNA: TGTGCCAGCAGCCAAGTCGGGGGAAACATTCAGTACTTC.

This chain connects TRBV19 to TRBJ1-5; D ambiguous. The CDR3 has 15 residues. Germline CDR1 LNHDA, CDR2 SQIVND (reference sequence). Deletions cut 4 bases from V and 6 bases from J, with 16 bases between. CDR3 DNA sequence: TGTGCCAGTAGTACCGTCCGGGGAGGGAGTCAGCCCCAGCATTTT. Translated, it gives CASSTVRGGSQPQHF.

The genes are TRBV3-1 (or the pseudogene TRBV3-2) and TRBJ2-3, with a weak D call TRBD2 (6 bases). V lost 0 bases, J lost 15 bases, and 16 bases lay in between. Germline CDR1 reads LGHDT; CDR2 reads YNNKEL (reference sequence). This CDR3 comprises 13 residues. Written as DNA, the CDR3 is TGTGCCAGCAGCCAAGACGGGGTAGCGCGGGGATATTTT. Residues: CASSQDGVARGYF.

The V call is TRBV11-3, the J call TRBJ2-7; D not resolved. This CDR3 has 14 residues. The V end lost 0 bases, the J end lost 0 bases, and 6 bases lay between the germline ends. Germline CDR1 SGHNT, CDR2 YENEEA. CDR3 protein: CASSLDGFSYEQYF. In nucleotides, the CDR3 is TGTGCCAGCAGCTTAGACGGTTTCTCCTACGAGCAGTACTTC. Combining the CDR3 with reference TRBV11-3 and TRBJ2-7 gives the whole variable domain EAGVVQSPRYKIIEKKQPVAFWCNPISGHNTLYWYLQNLGQGPELLIRYENEEAVDDSQLPKDRFSAERLKGVDSTLKIQPAELGDSAVYLCASSLDGFSYEQYFGPGTRLTVT.

The chain links TRBV5-1 to TRBJ1-1; TRBD1 might be the D (6 bases). The CDR3 is made up of 14 amino acids. Germline CDR1 and CDR2: SGHRS and YFSETQ. V lost 4 bases, J lost 2 bases, and 12 bases lay in between. CDR3 residues: CASSHGQSNTEAFF. CDR3 DNA: TGCGCCAGCAGCCACGGACAGAGTAACACTGAAGCTTTCTTT.

The V gene is TRBV9, the J gene TRBJ1-1; the D gene is possibly TRBD1 (6 bases). V was cut by 2 bases and J by 4 bases, with 9 bases left in between. The CDR3 sequence is 13 residues long. Germline V gives CDR1 SGDLS, CDR2 YYNGEE. The CDR3 loop is CASSVQGGTEAFF. In DNA, the CDR3 is TGTGCCAGCAGCGTTCAAGGGGGCACTGAAGCTTTCTTT.

The V call is TRBV19, the J call TRBJ1-1; 7 bases are a match to TRBD1. There are 17 residues in the CDR3. Trimming removed 7 bases from V and 2 bases from J; junction bases left unmatched: 16. Per germline, CDR1 LNHDA and CDR2 SQIVND (reference sequence). CDR3 region: CASIPRQGRAPNTEAFF. The CDR3 coding sequence is TGTGCCAGTATCCCACGACAGGGCCGAGCCCCTAACACTGAAGCTTTCTTT.

The CDR3 reads CASSQGLKNIQYF. CDR3 DNA sequence: TGCGCCAGCAGCCAGGGGCTCAAAAACATTCAGTACTTC. The chain carries TRBV4-3 and TRBJ2-4, with D possibly matching TRBD1 (5 bases). Germline V gene data show CDR1 as LGHNA and CDR2 as YSLEER. V was clipped by 3 bases and J by 3 bases, with 6 bases between them. This CDR3 has 13 amino acids.

The V gene is TRBV11-2, the J gene TRBJ2-5; the match to TRBD1 covers 7 bases. The CDR3 contains 14 residues. The V gene's germline CDR1 is SGHAT and CDR2 FQNNGV. The V and J ends lost 5 bases and 4 bases, in that order; junction bases with no gene match: 7. The CDR3 sequence is CASSPTGAVETQYF. CDR3 DNA sequence: TGTGCCAGCAGCCCTACAGGGGCGGTAGAGACCCAGTACTTC. Variable domain in full (rest from reference TRBV11-2 and TRBJ2-5): EAGVAQSPRYKIIEKRQSVAFWCNPISGHATLYWYQQILGQGPKLLIQFQNNGVVDDSQLPKDRFSAERLKGVDSTLKIQPAKLEDSAVYLCASSPTGAVETQYFGPGTRLLVL.

The chain joins TRBV7-9 to TRBJ2-1; D gene uncertain. V was cut by 2 bases and J by 0 bases, with 5 bases left in between. The CDR3 spans 14 residues. CDR1 is SEHNR, CDR2 FQNEAQ, per germline (reference sequence). The CDR3 nucleotides read TGTGCCAGCAGCTTAACTCCCTCCTACAATGAGCAGTTCTTC. Its translation: CASSLTPSYNEQFF.